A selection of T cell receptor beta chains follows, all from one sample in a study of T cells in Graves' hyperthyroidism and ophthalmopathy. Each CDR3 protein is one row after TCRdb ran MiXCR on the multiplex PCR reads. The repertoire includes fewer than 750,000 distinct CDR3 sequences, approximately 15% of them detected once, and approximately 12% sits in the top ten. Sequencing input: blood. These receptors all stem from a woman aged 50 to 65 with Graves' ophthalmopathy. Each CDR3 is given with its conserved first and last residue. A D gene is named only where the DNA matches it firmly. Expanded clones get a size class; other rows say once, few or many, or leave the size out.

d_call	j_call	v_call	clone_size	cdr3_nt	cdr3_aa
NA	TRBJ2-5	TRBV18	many	TGTGCCAGCTCACCAGTTGGGGTTACGGAGACCCAGTACTTC	CASSPVGVTETQYF
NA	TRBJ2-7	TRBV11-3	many	TGTGCCAGCAGCTTAGGGGCCCTTCGGACAAACTACGAGCAGTACTTC	CASSLGALRTNYEQYF
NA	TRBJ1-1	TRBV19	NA	TGTGCCAGTAGTATTTCGGGGGGCGCGGGTATGAACACTGAAGCTTTCTTT	CASSISGGAGMNTEAFF
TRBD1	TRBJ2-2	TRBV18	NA	TGTGCCAGCTCAAACAGGGGGCCGTACACCGGGGAGCTGTTTTTT	CASSNRGPYTGELFF
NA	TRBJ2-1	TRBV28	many	TGTGCCAGCAGACATGACAGCGTTGAGCAGTTCTTC	CASRHDSVEQFF
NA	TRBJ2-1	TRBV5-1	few	TGCGCCAGCAAGTTGGACCTGCCGGGTGAGCAGTTCTTC	CASKLDLPGEQFF
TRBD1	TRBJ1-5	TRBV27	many	TGTGCCAGCAGTCACCGGGACAGGGGCAATCAGCCCCAGCATTTT	CASSHRDRGNQPQHF
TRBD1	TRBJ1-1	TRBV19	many	TGTGCCAGTAGTCTGTACAGGGGAGGAAACACTGAAGCTTTCTTT	CASSLYRGGNTEAFF
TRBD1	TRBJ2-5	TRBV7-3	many	TGTGCCAGCAGCTTAGGGGACAGGAGAGAGACCCAGTACTTC	CASSLGDRRETQYF
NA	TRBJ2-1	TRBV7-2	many	TGTGCCAGCAGTTCTCCCTCCTACAATGAGCAGTTCTTC	CASSSPSYNEQFF
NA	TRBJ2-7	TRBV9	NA	TGTGCCAGCAGCCAAGGTGCGGGACAGACTACCTACGAGCAGTACTTC	CASSQGAGQTTYEQYF
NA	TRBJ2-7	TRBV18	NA	TGTGCCAGCTCACCACTGCGGAGGGTCCCCCCCTACGAGCAGTACTTC	CASSPLRRVPPYEQYF
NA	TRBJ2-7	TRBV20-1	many	TGCAGTGCTAGAGATCCCAGACTCCCCAGCCCCTACGAGCAGTACTTC	CSARDPRLPSPYEQYF
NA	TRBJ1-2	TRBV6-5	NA	TGTGCCAGCAGTTACTACGGGCTGGGGCAGAACTATGGCTACACCTTC	CASSYYGLGQNYGYTF
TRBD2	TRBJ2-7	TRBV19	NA	TGTGCCAGTAGTATTGCCTTAGCGGGAGGGCCGCGCGAGCAGTACTTC	CASSIALAGGPREQYF
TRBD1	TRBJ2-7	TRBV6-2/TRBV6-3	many	TGTGCCAGCAGTCTATCGGACAGGGGCCCGTACTACGAGCAGTACTTC	CASSLSDRGPYYEQYF
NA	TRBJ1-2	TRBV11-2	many	TGTGCCAGCAGCTCCACCGCCTGGGTTTATGGCTACACCTTC	CASSSTAWVYGYTF
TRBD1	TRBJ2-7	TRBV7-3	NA	TGTGCCAGCAGCCCCGGGACAGGGATCCACGAGCAGTACTTC	CASSPGTGIHEQYF
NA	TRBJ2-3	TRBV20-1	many	TGCAGTGCTAGAGGGAGTCTAGCCACAGATACGCAGTATTTT	CSARGSLATDTQYF
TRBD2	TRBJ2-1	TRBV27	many	TGTGCCAGCAGTATAACTAGCGGGGCCTACAATGAGCAGTTCTTC	CASSITSGAYNEQFF
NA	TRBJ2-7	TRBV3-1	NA	TGTGCCAGCAGCCAAGGTGGTGGGGGTAACTACGAGCAGTACTTC	CASSQGGGGNYEQYF
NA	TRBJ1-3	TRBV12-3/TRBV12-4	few	TGTGCCAGCAGTTTCACTGGGACATCCCACACCATATATTTT	CASSFTGTSHTIYF
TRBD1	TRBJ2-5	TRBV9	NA	TGTGCCAGCAGCGTAGTAGGGGGCACAGAGACCCAGTACTTC	CASSVVGGTETQYF
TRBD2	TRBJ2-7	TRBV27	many	TGTGCCAGCAGGGACCTGCAGGGACTAGCGGGAGTGGGGGTGGTCTACGAGCAGTACTTC	CASRDLQGLAGVGVVYEQYF
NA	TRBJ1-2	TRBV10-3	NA	TGTGCCATCACCAATACAGGGCGAGAGGGCTACACCTTC	CAITNTGREGYTF
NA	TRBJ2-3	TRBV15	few	TGTGCCACCAGCATTGACCGCACAGATACGCAGTATTTT	CATSIDRTDTQYF
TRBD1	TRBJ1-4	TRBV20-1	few	TGCAGTACCGGGACAGCAACTAATGAAAAACTGTTTTTT	CSTGTATNEKLFF
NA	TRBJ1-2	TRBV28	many	TGTGCCAGCAGATACGGGCCGCCTGGAGCTAACTATGGCTACACCTTC	CASRYGPPGANYGYTF
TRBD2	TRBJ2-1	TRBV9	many	TGTGCCAGCGGATCAGCGGGAGGGCGTTACAATGAGCAGTTCTTC	CASGSAGGRYNEQFF
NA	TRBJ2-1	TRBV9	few	TGTGCCAGCAGCGTCCAGGGGTTTAGCAATGAGCAGTTCTTC	CASSVQGFSNEQFF
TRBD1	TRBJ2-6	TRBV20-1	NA	TGCAGTGCTAGCCGGACAGGGACTGGGGCCAACGTCCTGACTTTC	CSASRTGTGANVLTF